The next 19 T cell receptor beta chains were all read from a single sample in a study of T-cell memory formation after mild COVID-19. TCRdb independently ran MiXCR on the 5' RACE reads; one entry per CDR3 protein. Of 200,000 or so distinct CDR3 sequences in the sample, just over 9.5% are singletons; the top ten hold 3.5%. Sequenced sample: PBMCs or a T cell subset sorted from them (not recorded which). The receptors were sampled from a man between 18 and 35 years old who had mild COVID-19 (a few samples of this study predate the infection). Cell type and time point are not known.

This clonotype was recorded many times. This chain links TRBV5-1 with TRBJ2-3; D not resolved. The CDR3 totals 15 residues. Germline CDR1 SGHRS, CDR2 YFSETQ. Trimming shortened V by 0 bases and J by 6 bases, and 14 bases separated the two germline ends. CDR3 loop: CASSLEFRKADTQYF. The CDR3 region has the DNA TGCGCCAGCAGCTTGGAGTTCAGGAAAGCGGATACGCAGTATTTT.

The chain links TRBV7-3 to TRBJ2-7, with a tentative D call TRBD1 (6 bases). Trimming took 1 base from V and 3 from J, leaving 7 bases between them. The CDR3 runs to 13 residues. Looked up from germline, CDR1 is SGHTA and CDR2 is FQGTGA. The CDR3 protein is CASSLSRGYEQYF. Here the CDR3 DNA reads TGTGCCAGCAGCTTAAGCAGGGGCTACGAGCAGTACTTC.

This clonotype was picked up many times. The chain is built from TRBV7-2 and TRBJ2-2; 7 bases map to TRBD1. CDR1 SGHTA and CDR2 FQGNSA come from the germline V gene. J was trimmed by 1 base and V by 5 bases; bases with no gene match: 10. The CDR3 totals 17 residues. CDR3 DNA: TGTGCCAGCAGCCAAAAGGACAGGCTGCAGAACACCGGGGAGCTGTTTTTT. Protein: CASSQKDRLQNTGELFF.

The chain has TRBV5-1 and TRBJ2-5, with a tentative D call TRBD2 (7 bases). The V end lost 3 bases, the J end lost 3 bases, and 15 bases lay between the germline ends. The CDR3 totals 15 residues. Germline V CDR1 and CDR2: SGHRS, YFSETQ. The CDR3 DNA reads as TGCGCCAGCAGCTCCGTCCTAGGGGGGGAAGAGACCCAGTACTTC. This codes for CASSSVLGGEETQYF.

The gene calls are TRBV11-2 and TRBJ1-2, with D unresolved. Per the germline V gene, CDR1 is SGHAT and CDR2 is FQNNGV. Trimming left V 7 bases short and J 7 bases short, with 19 bases between. The CDR3 sequence is 14 residues long. The CDR3 nucleotides are TGTGCCAGCACCCAGACCTTCCGGGCCTCTGGCTACACCTTC. Protein sequence: CASTQTFRASGYTF. The whole variable domain, filled in from reference TRBV11-2 and TRBJ1-2, reads EAGVAQSPRYKIIEKRQSVAFWCNPISGHATLYWYQQILGQGPKLLIQFQNNGVVDDSQLPKDRFSAERLKGVDSTLKIQPAKLEDSAVYLCASTQTFRASGYTFGSGTRLTVV.

Many counts were recorded for this clonotype. This chain connects TRBV7-2 to TRBJ1-6; D is undetermined. V was shortened by 5 bases and J by 0 bases, with 11 bases between the two germline ends. Germline V lookup: CDR1 SGHTA, CDR2 FQGNSA. This CDR3 has 16 residues. CDR3 in DNA: TGTGCCAGCAGCCCGGGAGTTAGCTCCTATAATTCACCCCTCCACTTT. Amino acid sequence: CASSPGVSSYNSPLHF.

The CDR3, as DNA: TGTGCCAGCAGCCCTTGGGCCCGCCGGTCTTACGAGCAGTACTTC. It encodes CASSPWARRSYEQYF. This chain joins TRBV14 and TRBJ2-7; D is unresolved. V shed 4 bases and J shed 4 bases, with 17 bases lying between them. The CDR3 contains 15 residues. Germline CDR1 SGHDN, CDR2 FVKESK.

This chain connects TRBV7-2 to TRBJ2-3, with 9 bases fitting TRBD1. CDR3 size: 16 residues. V lost 3 bases and J lost 5; bases outside the gene matches: 9. CDR1 and CDR2 (germline): SGHTA, FQGNSA. In DNA, the CDR3 is TGTGCCAGCAGCTTCAAAACAGGGGGCGGTGGAGATACGCAGTATTTT. Translated: CASSFKTGGGGDTQYF.

This clonotype has a handful of counts. J is TRBJ2-1 and V is TRBV5-1; D possibly corresponds to TRBD2 (7 bases). CDR1 SGHRS and CDR2 YFSETQ come from the germline V gene. The length of the CDR3 is 14 residues. Trimming pared 4 bases from V and 6 bases from J, leaving 14 bases between. As DNA, the CDR3 is TGCGCCAGCAGCGGGGGGGGCACTAGCAATGAGCAGTTCTTC. Protein sequence: CASSGGGTSNEQFF.

V usage is TRBV2 and J usage is TRBJ2-6, with a tentative D call TRBD1 (6 bases). The CDR3 has 15 residues. Looked up from germline, CDR1 is SNHLY and CDR2 is FYNNEI. V was clipped by 5 bases and J by 3 bases, with 11 bases between them. The CDR3 is CASSQQGNGANVLTF. Written as DNA, the CDR3 is TGTGCCAGCAGTCAACAGGGCAATGGGGCCAACGTCCTGACTTTC.

This clonotype was recorded many times. One end of the junction fails to match germline, which may point to a read error. This chain joins TRBV7-7 and TRBJ2-5, with 7 nucleotides matching TRBD2. The CDR3 contains 13 residues. Germline CDR1 and CDR2: SSHAT and FNYEAQ (reference sequence). CDR3 residues: CASSYRDYQTQYF. The CDR3 DNA is TGTGCTAGCAGCTACCGGGACTACCAGACCCAGTACTTC.

This clonotype was observed many times. The chain is built from TRBV7-2 and TRBJ1-4; D call uncertain. CDR1 is SGHTA, CDR2 FQGNSA, per germline. The V end was cut by 1 base, the J end by 0 bases, with 6 bases between. The CDR3 runs to 15 residues. The CDR3: CASSLGRATNEKLFF. The CDR3 DNA reads TGTGCCAGCAGCTTAGGAAGGGCAACTAATGAAAAACTGTTTTTT.

J is TRBJ2-7 and V is TRBV24-1, with TRBD1 matching 11 bases. This CDR3 comprises 18 residues. V was clipped by 1 base and J by 3 bases; unmatched bases: 10. The V gene's germline CDR1 is KGHDR and CDR2 SFDVKD. CDR3 sequence (DNA): TGTGCCACCAGTGATTTTGACCTTCGGGACAGGGGGTTCTACGAGCAGTACTTC. Its protein product is CATSDFDLRDRGFYEQYF.

This chain joins TRBV12-3 or TRBV12-4 and TRBJ2-7; D assignment may be TRBD1 or TRBD2 (5 bases each). The CDR3 spans 15 residues. V lost 6 bases and J 2 bases, leaving 17 bases between the germline ends. The chain's CDR3 is CASSPGPPLAYEQYV. CDR3 bases: TGTGCCAGCAGCCCGGGACCCCCTCTGGCCTACGAGCAGTACGTC.

This clonotype was observed at least ten times. The chain couples TRBV12-3 or TRBV12-4 to TRBJ2-7; D is perhaps TRBD2 (7 bases). This CDR3 region has 14 residues. V was clipped by 5 bases and J by 6 bases, with 17 bases between them. The CDR3 DNA reads TGTGCCAGCAGTCCGGACGGGGGGCGCCTCGAGCAGTACGTC. This gives the protein CASSPDGGRLEQYV.

This clonotype came up many times. This rearrangement joins TRBV6-5 to TRBJ1-6; 7 positions agree with TRBD1. V was pared by 2 bases and J by 13 bases, with 8 bases of the junction left unmatched. Germline-derived CDR1 and CDR2 are MNHEY and SVGAGI. CDR3 size: 14 residues. Written as DNA, the CDR3 is TGTGCCAGCAGTTACGGGACAGACCGACGGCCCCTCCACTTT. Translating it yields CASSYGTDRRPLHF.

The chain recombines TRBV28 with TRBJ2-4; D is perhaps TRBD1 (6 bases). This CDR3 spans 12 amino acids. Germline V gene data show CDR1 as MDHEN and CDR2 as SYDVKM. Trimming stripped 4 bases from V and 8 bases from J, with 9 bases between. CDR3 residues: CASSSRGHIQYF. CDR3 sequence (DNA): TGTGCCAGCAGTTCCAGGGGCCACATTCAGTACTTC.

V and J are TRBV6-2 or TRBV6-3 and TRBJ2-1, with D perhaps matching TRBD1 (5 bases). V lost 7 bases and J lost 10, with 26 bases in between. Germline assignment: CDR1 MNHEY and CDR2 SVGEGT. The CDR3 loop spans 16 amino acids. CDR3 in amino acids: CASNPTPQGVIGEQFF. CDR3 DNA: TGTGCCAGCAATCCCACCCCCCAGGGTGTCATAGGGGAGCAGTTCTTC.

This clonotype was recorded a few times. This chain uses TRBV3-1 with TRBJ2-7; 7 nucleotides agree with TRBD2. V shed 1 base and J 2 bases; nucleotides not matched to a gene: 5. The length of the CDR3 is 15 residues. Germline V CDR1 and CDR2: LGHDT, YNNKEL (reference sequence). CDR3 DNA: TGTGCCAGCAGCCAAGGGCAAGCGGGGACCTACGAGCAGTACTTC. Protein: CASSQGQAGTYEQYF.